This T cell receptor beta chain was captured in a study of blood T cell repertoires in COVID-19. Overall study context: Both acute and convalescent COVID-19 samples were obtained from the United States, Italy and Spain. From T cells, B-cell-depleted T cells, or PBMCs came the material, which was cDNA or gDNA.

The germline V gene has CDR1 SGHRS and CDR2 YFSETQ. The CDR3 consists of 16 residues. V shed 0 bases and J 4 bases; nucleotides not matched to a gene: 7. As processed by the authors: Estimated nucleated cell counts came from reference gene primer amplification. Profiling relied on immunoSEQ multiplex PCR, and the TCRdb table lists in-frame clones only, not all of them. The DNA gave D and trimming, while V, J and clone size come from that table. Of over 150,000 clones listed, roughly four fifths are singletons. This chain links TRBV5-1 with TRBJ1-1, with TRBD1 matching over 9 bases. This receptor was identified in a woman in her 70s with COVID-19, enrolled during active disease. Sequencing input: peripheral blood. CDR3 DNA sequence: TGCGCCAGCAGCTTGGCCGGGACAGGGAAAGGCACTGAAGCTTTCTTT. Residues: CASSLAGTGKGTEAFF.